The 20 T cell receptor beta chains in this list originate from one sample, sequenced in a study of T cells in Graves' hyperthyroidism and ophthalmopathy. TCR beta CDR3 regions were amplified from RNA. When the TCR CDR3 underwent first-round RT-PCR, the HTBI primer set was used. TCRdb re-called the multiplex PCR reads with MiXCR, one entry per CDR3 protein. The profile shows roughly 740,000 distinct CDR3 sequences, about 15% of them singletons. Sequenced material: blood. All receptors derive from a man in his late teens or twenties with Graves' hyperthyroidism.

In DNA form, the CDR3 reads TGTGCCAGCAGTTACGGTCCGAACTCTGGGGCCAACGTCCTGACTTTC. This encodes CASSYGPNSGANVLTF. V is TRBV6-5 and J is TRBJ2-6; D is unclear. Germline V gives CDR1 MNHEY, CDR2 SVGAGI. Trimming pared 2 bases from V and 0 bases from J, leaving 8 bases between. CDR3 length equals 16 residues.

The V gene is TRBV30, the J gene TRBJ1-1; a possible D gene is TRBD1 (5 bases). In germline, CDR1 is GTSNPN, CDR2 SVGIG (reference sequence). Trimming left V 3 bases short and J 7 bases short, with 9 bases between. This CDR3 is 11 amino acids long. This chain's CDR3 is CAWRGVGEAFF. The CDR3 region has the DNA TGTGCCTGGAGGGGGGTCGGTGAAGCTTTCTTT.

This clonotype was seen at least ten times. The chain combines TRBV10-3 with TRBJ2-7; unclear D gene. CDR1 ENHRY and CDR2 SYGVKD come from the germline V gene. The V and J ends lost 0 bases and 4 bases respectively, with 7 bases between them. This CDR3 region has 13 residues. This chain's CDR3 is CAISESGNYEQYF. The CDR3 nucleotides are TGTGCCATCAGTGAGTCTGGGAATTACGAGCAGTACTTC.

The chain uses TRBV20-1 and TRBJ2-6, with 8 bases aligning to TRBD1. Germline V gene lookup returns CDR1 DFQATT and CDR2 SNEGSKA (reference sequence). J gave up 1 base and V 0 bases, and 2 bases lay outside the gene matches. This CDR3 contains 16 residues. This chain's CDR3 is CSAREDRESGANVLTF. The CDR3 DNA follows: TGCAGTGCTAGAGAGGACAGGGAATCTGGGGCCAACGTCCTGACTTTC.

CDR3 DNA sequence: TGCGCCAGCAGCCCGGGGAGGACTAGCGGCACAGATACGCAGTATTTT. This translates into CASSPGRTSGTDTQYF. This chain connects TRBV4-1 to TRBJ2-3, with 9 bases fitting TRBD2. Germline V gives CDR1 MGHRA, CDR2 YSYEKL. The CDR3 has 16 residues. V shed 4 bases, J shed 1 base, and the junction held 6 bases outside the gene matches.

The sample holds many counts of this clonotype. This chain connects TRBV6-1 to TRBJ1-2, with D unresolved. The CDR3 spans 15 residues. The V and J ends lost 5 bases and 4 bases respectively, with 17 bases between them. Looked up from germline, CDR1 is MNHNS and CDR2 is SASEGT. CDR3 bases: TGTGCCAGCAGTCCCACCGATCCAGGCTCCTATGGCTACACCTTC. This encodes CASSPTDPGSYGYTF.

The chain couples TRBV12-3 or TRBV12-4 to TRBJ1-5; D is unresolved. V lost 6 bases and J 1 base, leaving 13 bases between the germline ends. The CDR3 length is 15 residues. This chain's CDR3 is CASRSGAGSNQPQHF. The CDR3 DNA is TGTGCCAGCAGATCGGGAGCAGGAAGCAATCAGCCCCAGCATTTT.

Details on this clonotype: Possible read error: a much larger clone is one base away. The chain employs TRBV6-1 and TRBJ1-2; TRBD1 is a possible D gene (5 bases). V was shortened by 5 bases and J by 7 bases, with 11 bases between the two germline ends. Germline values: CDR1 MNHNS, CDR2 SASEGT. CDR3 length equals 12 residues. CDR3 region: CASSPWGRGYTF. The CDR3 DNA reads as TGTGCCAGCAGTCCGTGGGGCCGTGGCTACACCTTC.

The CDR3 DNA is TGTGCCAGCAGCTATGGGGCTGAAGCTTTCTTT. Amino acids: CASSYGAEAFF. This chain joins TRBV5-6 and TRBJ1-1; no reliable D call. Germline CDR1 is SGHDT and CDR2 is YYEEEE. Trimming took 3 bases from V and 6 from J, leaving 6 bases between them. The CDR3 sequence is 11 residues long.

This clonotype was seen a few times. The chain has TRBV10-3 and TRBJ1-2; D perhaps matches TRBD1 (5 bases). CDR1 is ENHRY and CDR2 is SYGVKD in the germline V gene. V was cut by 5 bases and J by 2 bases, with 12 bases left in between. The CDR3 totals 14 residues. The CDR3 loop reads CAISSSPGNYGYTF. The CDR3 DNA follows: TGTGCCATCAGTTCTAGTCCAGGGAACTATGGCTACACCTTC.

The chain couples TRBV29-1 to TRBJ2-1; D gene unclear. Germline CDR1 reads SQVTM; CDR2 reads ANQGSEA. This CDR3 has 13 amino acids. Deletions cut 3 bases from V and 0 bases from J, with 6 bases between. In DNA, the CDR3 is TGCAGCGTTGATCTCTCCTCCTACAATGAGCAGTTCTTC. Translated, it gives CSVDLSSYNEQFF.

There are many counts of this clonotype. The rearrangement uses TRBV12-3 or TRBV12-4 and TRBJ2-5; 8 nucleotides match TRBD1. The CDR3 runs to 14 residues. The V segment lost 3 bases and the J segment 4 bases; nucleotides outside the gene matches: 4. CDR3 DNA sequence: TGTGCCAGCAGTTTCAGGGGGCTGGTAGAGACCCAGTACTTC. It yields the protein CASSFRGLVETQYF.

Ten or more counts support this clonotype. The chain combines TRBV3-1 with TRBJ1-1, with D possibly matching TRBD1 (6 bases). The germline gives CDR1 LGHDT, CDR2 YNNKEL (reference sequence). Trimming pared 4 bases from V and 0 bases from J, leaving 18 bases between. This CDR3 region has 17 residues. CDR3 amino acids: CASSLKKDRGLNTEAFF. CDR3 nucleotides: TGTGCCAGCAGCCTAAAGAAGGACAGAGGGTTGAACACTGAAGCTTTCTTT.

This clonotype was found many times. V gene TRBV28 combines with J gene TRBJ2-3, with D uncertain. V was cut by 7 bases and J by 1 base, with 9 bases left in between. Per the germline V gene, CDR1 is MDHEN and CDR2 is SYDVKM. CDR3 length: 13 amino acids. In DNA form, the CDR3 reads TGTGCCAGCACAGTCCCCGGCACAGATACGCAGTATTTT. Its protein product is CASTVPGTDTQYF.

The chain employs TRBV4-2 and TRBJ2-7; D not resolved. This CDR3 contains 13 residues. V lost 4 bases and J lost 3, with 10 bases in between. Germline V gene data show CDR1 as LGHNA and CDR2 as YNFKEQ. The CDR3, as DNA: TGTGCCAGCAGCCCATGGGCCGGCTACGAGCAGTACTTC. Translated, it gives CASSPWAGYEQYF.

J is TRBJ2-7 and V is TRBV27, with 9 bases matching TRBD1. The length of the CDR3 is 14 residues. Trimming took 6 bases from V and 5 from J; bases not matched to a gene: 8. Germline-derived CDR1 and CDR2 are MNHEY and SMNVEV (reference sequence). The CDR3 is CASRARDRVNEQYF. In DNA form, the CDR3 reads TGTGCCAGCAGGGCCCGGGACAGGGTCAACGAGCAGTACTTC.

In its sample, this clonotype was seen a few times. The chain couples TRBV11-2 to TRBJ2-5; TRBD2 matches 9 bases. CDR3 length: 16 residues. Unmatched junction bases numbered 7, after V lost 5 bases and J lost 0 bases. Per germline, CDR1 SGHAT and CDR2 FQNNGV. The CDR3 here is CASSGRLAEYQETQYF. For the CDR3, the DNA is TGTGCCAGCAGCGGAAGACTAGCGGAGTACCAAGAGACCCAGTACTTC.

The V call is TRBV14, the J call TRBJ2-1; tentatively, D is TRBD1 or TRBD2 (5 bases each). This CDR3 comprises 16 residues. V lost 4 bases and J 2 bases, leaving 15 bases between the germline ends. Germline lookup yields CDR1 SGHDN and CDR2 FVKESK. Written as DNA, the CDR3 is TGTGCCAGCAGCCCCCGGGACGGCAGACCCTACAATGAGCAGTTCTTC. It specifies CASSPRDGRPYNEQFF.

This chain links TRBV6-1 with TRBJ2-7; D might be TRBD1 (5 bases). Between the trimmed V and J ends, which lost 11 bases and 4 bases, there was a span of 9 bases. The length of the CDR3 is 10 residues. CDR1 is MNHNS, CDR2 SASEGT, per germline. CDR3: CAVGPYEQYF. The CDR3 DNA sequence: TGTGCCGTGGGGCCTTACGAGCAGTACTTC.

Regarding this clonotype: The junction and the germline gene differ at one end; a read error may be behind it. This chain uses TRBV2 with TRBJ2-2, with D possibly matching TRBD1 (6 bases). Germline V gene sequence: CDR1 SNHLY, CDR2 FYNNEI. The CDR3 has 12 amino acids. The CDR3 bases are TGTGCCAGCAGAGGGGACACCGGGGAGCTGTCTTTT. It specifies CASRGDTGELSF.